This TCR beta chain was documented in a study of blood T cell repertoires in COVID-19. Across the study: Both acute and convalescent COVID-19 samples were obtained from the United States, Italy and Spain. T cells, B-cell-depleted T cells, or PBMCs provided the cDNA or gDNA that served as material.

Germline V gene lookup returns CDR1 SEHNR and CDR2 FQNEAQ (reference sequence). V dropped 4 bases and J dropped 3; count of bases not matched to a gene: 3. The CDR3 has 14 amino acids. In the original processing: Amplified reference gene primers provided the basis for estimating nucleated cell counts. The data were produced by immunoSEQ multiplex PCR, yet TCRdb's version contains in-frame clones alone and is incomplete. V and J calls plus clone size are reproduced from that table; the DNA served to infer D and trimming. The sample shows roughly 150,000 clones, roughly four fifths of them seen only once.

Material: peripheral blood. This sequence originates from a woman aged 80 or over with acute or convalescent COVID-19. This chain joins TRBV7-9 and TRBJ1-3; 7 nucleotides match TRBD1. CDR3 sequence reads: CASSWHRGGNTIYF. In DNA, the CDR3 is TGTGCCAGCAGCTGGCACAGGGGTGGAAACACCATATATTTT.